The 30 T cell receptor beta chains listed next were all sequenced from one sample in a study of response to subunit inactivated influenza vaccine. Using its own MiXCR run on the RT-PCR reads, TCRdb lists one record per CDR3 protein. The profile shows 500,000 or so distinct CDR3 sequences, 16% of them singletons. The source was CD4+ T cells sorted from PBMCs, collected around 2 years after vaccination. All receptors derive from a man aged 45 to 75 who received an inactivated influenza vaccine.

Only a few counts were recorded for this clonotype. The chain recombines TRBV5-1 with TRBJ2-7; D is possibly TRBD1 or TRBD2 (5 bases each). CDR3 length: 16 amino acids. V lost 5 bases, J lost 4 bases, and 22 bases lay in between. The germline V gene has CDR1 SGHRS and CDR2 YFSETQ. This chain's CDR3 is CASRRPGPSTVYEQYF. The CDR3 DNA is TGCGCCAGCAGACGTCCGGGACCTTCGACGGTTTACGAGCAGTACTTC.

This clonotype was observed many times. The chain is built from TRBV20-1 and TRBJ2-1; D is unresolved. From germline, CDR1 is DFQATT and CDR2 SNEGSKA (reference sequence). The CDR3 spans 14 residues. The V gene lost 2 bases and the J gene lost 0 bases, with 8 bases spanning the gap. CDR3 residues: CSARKGSSYNEQFF. The DNA of the CDR3 is TGCAGTGCTAGAAAAGGTAGCTCCTACAATGAGCAGTTCTTC.

The table lists this clonotype with a few counts. The genes are TRBV7-9 and TRBJ2-7; tentatively, D is TRBD2 (6 bases). CDR3 length equals 13 residues. Trimming cost V 5 bases and J 0 bases, with 8 bases left between them. Germline V lookup: CDR1 SEHNR, CDR2 FQNEAQ (reference sequence). The DNA for the CDR3 is TGTGCCAGCAGCAGGACTACCTCCTACGAGCAGTACTTC. Encoded protein: CASSRTTSYEQYF.

This clonotype has at least ten counts. One junction end does not reproduce the germline sequence, and a read error may be involved. The gene calls are TRBV20-1 and TRBJ2-1, with D unresolved. This CDR3 has 13 residues. The germline CDR1 and CDR2 sequences are DFQATT and SNEGSKA (reference sequence). CDR3 sequence: CSAREVSSNEQFF. For the CDR3, the DNA is TGCAGTGCTAGAGAAGTCTCCTCCAATGAGCAGTTCTTC.

The CDR3 nucleotides are TGTGCCAGCAGCCAAGAAGCTAGCGGGAGGGCCGGAGATACGCAGTATTTT. Amino acid sequence: CASSQEASGRAGDTQYF. The V call is TRBV4-2, the J call TRBJ2-3; 12 bases are a match to TRBD2. The junction had 6 bases not matched to a gene; V was cut back by 0 bases and J by 5 bases. Germline lookup yields CDR1 LGHNA and CDR2 YNFKEQ. The CDR3 is made up of 17 amino acids.

This clonotype was seen more than once but under ten times. The chain recombines TRBV6-1 with TRBJ2-1; 11 bases line up with TRBD2. This CDR3 comprises 15 residues. CDR1 MNHNS and CDR2 SASEGT come from the germline V gene. V lost 6 bases and J lost 1; bases outside the gene matches: 2. CDR3 sequence: CASRTSGTSYNEQFF. CDR3 nucleotides: TGTGCCAGCAGGACTAGCGGGACTTCCTACAATGAGCAGTTCTTC.

This clonotype came up a few times. The chain recombines TRBV7-6 with TRBJ2-3; 9 bases are shared with TRBD2. V was clipped by 7 bases and J by 0 bases; unmatched bases: 8. The length of the CDR3 is 16 residues. Germline loops: CDR1 SGHVS, CDR2 FNYEAQ. CDR3 in amino acids: CASTTTSGTSTDTQYF. DNA for the CDR3: TGTGCCAGCACCACGACTAGCGGTACAAGCACAGATACGCAGTATTTT. The full variable domain, rest sourced from reference TRBV7-6 and TRBJ2-3, is GAGVSQSPRYKVTKRGQDVALRCDPISGHVSLYWYRQALGQGPEFLTYFNYEAQQDKSGLPNDRFSAERPEGSISTLTIQRTEQRDSAMYRCASTTTSGTSTDTQYFGPGTRLTVL.

The CDR3 spells CASIGGLASSYNEQFF. CDR3 in DNA: TGTGCCAGCATTGGCGGATTGGCAAGCTCCTACAATGAGCAGTTCTTC. J is TRBJ2-1 and V is TRBV6-1; D not certain. CDR1 MNHNS and CDR2 SASEGT come from the germline V gene. The CDR3 has 16 residues. The V and J ends lost 7 bases and 0 bases respectively, with 16 bases between them.

CDR3 nucleotides: TGTGCCAGCGAAGTACTTAGCAATCAGCCCCAGCATTTT. This gives the protein CASEVLSNQPQHF. This chain connects TRBV21-1 to TRBJ1-5. TRBV21-1 is a pseudogene locus. This CDR3 region has 13 residues.

This clonotype appeared a few times. The chain uses TRBV5-1 and TRBJ2-3; D ambiguous. V lost 0 bases and J 2 bases, leaving 7 bases between the germline ends. Germline V gene lookup returns CDR1 SGHRS and CDR2 YFSETQ. CDR3 length equals 14 residues. CDR3 DNA sequence: TGCGCCAGCAGCTTGGGACAAGCCACAGATACGCAGTATTTT. It yields the protein CASSLGQATDTQYF.

The rearrangement uses TRBV7-9 and TRBJ1-2; possibly TRBD1 for D (5 bases). Germline CDR1 SEHNR, CDR2 FQNEAQ (reference sequence). V was pared by 2 bases and J by 4 bases, with 17 bases between. The CDR3 length is 16 residues. The CDR3 DNA follows: TGTGCCAGCAGCTTATCGATCGGGGCCCACTCCTATGGCTACACCTTC. Protein product: CASSLSIGAHSYGYTF.

The chain joins TRBV7-7 to TRBJ2-2; D assignment may be TRBD1 or TRBD2 (6 bases each). Per the germline V gene, CDR1 is SSHAT and CDR2 is FNYEAQ (reference sequence). The V end lost 5 bases, the J end lost 10 bases, and 14 bases lay between the germline ends. CDR3 length: 13 amino acids. As DNA, the CDR3 is TGTGCCAGCAGCGCGAGTAGGGGGGTGGAGCTGTTTTTT. Its protein product is CASSASRGVELFF.

This clonotype was picked up a small number of times. The chain is built from TRBV28 and TRBJ2-7, with D hard to call. This CDR3 region has 12 residues. Germline V gene data show CDR1 as MDHEN and CDR2 as SYDVKM. Trimming removed 3 bases at V and 6 bases at J, with 9 bases between. The CDR3 protein is CASSFASFEQYF. The CDR3 bases are TGTGCCAGCAGTTTCGCGAGCTTCGAGCAGTACTTC.

V usage is TRBV10-3 and J usage is TRBJ2-7; possible D gene TRBD1, 5 bases. The CDR3 has 14 residues. CDR1 and CDR2 (germline): ENHRY, SYGVKD. V was pared by 0 bases and J by 4 bases, with 10 bases between. CDR3 DNA sequence: TGTGCCATCAGTGAGTCCCAGGGAAGGTACGAGCAGTACTTC. Translating gives CAISESQGRYEQYF.

This clonotype was observed a handful of times. The V gene is TRBV6-1, the J gene TRBJ2-6; D unclear. Germline V gives CDR1 MNHNS, CDR2 SASEGT. The V gene lost 5 bases and the J gene lost 0 bases, with 11 bases spanning the gap. The CDR3 has 16 amino acids. The CDR3 bases are TGTGCCAGCAGTCAAAGGAGAACCTCTGGGGCCAACGTCCTGACTTTC. Amino acid sequence: CASSQRRTSGANVLTF.

Regarding this clonotype: One end of the junction fails to match germline, which may point to a read error. CDR3 DNA sequence: TGTGCTAGCAGCATAACAGGGGGCGCCGGAAATGAGCAGTTCTTC. This sequence encodes CASSITGGAGNEQFF. The chain combines TRBV7-7 with TRBJ2-1, with 9 bases fitting TRBD1. From germline, CDR1 is SSHAT and CDR2 FNYEAQ (reference sequence). The CDR3 sequence is 15 residues long. The complete variable domain, with remaining parts taken from reference TRBV7-7 and TRBJ2-1, reads GAGVSQSPRYKVTKRGQDVTLRCDPISSHATLYWYQQALGQGPEFLTYFNYEAQPDKSGLPSDRFSAERPEGSISTLTIQRTEQRDSAMYRCASSITGGAGNEQFFGPGTRLTVL.

This clonotype was detected a few times. V usage is TRBV28 and J usage is TRBJ2-2; D gene unclear. The V end was cut by 0 bases, the J end by 2 bases, with 7 bases between. CDR3 size: 15 residues. Germline V CDR1 and CDR2: MDHEN, SYDVKM. The CDR3 DNA reads as TGTGCCAGCAGTTTATGGCGGAAAAACACCGGGGAGCTGTTTTTT. This gives the protein CASSLWRKNTGELFF.

The table lists this clonotype with many counts. V usage is TRBV7-7 and J usage is TRBJ2-5, with D maybe TRBD1 (6 bases). Germline values: CDR1 SSHAT, CDR2 FNYEAQ (reference sequence). V dropped 1 base and J dropped 0 bases, with 12 bases sitting between them. The length of the CDR3 is 16 residues. The CDR3 loop reads CASSLVPGQYQETQYF. CDR3 sequence (DNA): TGTGCCAGCAGCTTAGTTCCCGGACAGTACCAAGAGACCCAGTACTTC.

This clonotype occurred a few times. The V call is TRBV7-2, the J call TRBJ2-5; no reliable D call. Per the germline V gene, CDR1 is SGHTA and CDR2 is FQGNSA. The CDR3 contains 13 residues. Trimming pared 2 bases from V and 3 bases from J, leaving 7 bases between. For the CDR3, the DNA is TGTGCCAGCAGCTTAACGCCGGAAGAGACCCAGTACTTC. Translating it yields CASSLTPEETQYF.

This clonotype was seen at least ten times. V and J are TRBV7-6 and TRBJ2-7, with D maybe TRBD1 (6 bases). The CDR3 extends over 15 amino acids. V dropped 6 bases and J dropped 2 bases, with 17 bases sitting between them. Per the germline V gene, CDR1 is SGHVS and CDR2 is FNYEAQ. CDR3 in DNA: TGTGCCAGCAGTTCGAAGACAGGCTACACCTACGAGCAGTACTTC. Encoded protein: CASSSKTGYTYEQYF.

This chain uses TRBV6-2 or TRBV6-3 with TRBJ2-2; TRBD2 matches 10 bases. This CDR3 has 20 amino acids. The V gene's germline CDR1 is MNHEY and CDR2 SVGEGT. V trimming: 0 bases; J trimming: 6 bases; junction bases outside the gene matches: 16. The CDR3 here is CASSYSPSGSFLFRPGELFF. The CDR3 bases are TGTGCCAGCAGTTACTCCCCTAGCGGGAGTTTTTTGTTTCGGCCCGGGGAGCTGTTTTTT.

This clonotype has just a few counts. The chain employs TRBV6-5 and TRBJ2-7; no clear D gene. CDR1 is MNHEY, CDR2 SVGAGI, per germline. Between the trimmed V and J ends, which lost 6 bases and 3 bases, there was a span of 6 bases. CDR3 length: 11 residues. Here the CDR3 DNA reads TGTGCCAGCAGGGAGAACTACGAGCAGTACTTC. It is translated as CASRENYEQYF.

This clonotype was seen a handful of times. The chain is built from TRBV14 and TRBJ2-5, with unresolved D. Trimming took 1 base from V and 5 from J, leaving 11 bases between them. CDR1 and CDR2 (germline): SGHDN, FVKESK. The CDR3 sequence is 14 residues long. The DNA for the CDR3 is TGTGCCAGCAGCCAAGGAGGTGTCCGGGAGACCCAGTACTTC. Amino acid sequence: CASSQGGVRETQYF.

As concerns this clonotype: The junction shows a germline mismatch at one end, possibly a read error. The chain joins TRBV4-2 to TRBJ1-2; 8 nucleotides align to TRBD1. Germline-derived CDR1 and CDR2 are LGHNA and YNFKEQ. CDR3 size: 15 residues. The CDR3 bases are TGTGCCAGCAGCCTTAAACAGGGGGAAGGGCGTGGCGACACCTTC. Its translation: CASSLKQGEGRGDTF.

The chain combines TRBV18 with TRBJ2-1; D gene unclear. Germline values: CDR1 KGHSH, CDR2 LQKENI. This CDR3 has 15 residues. V lost 3 bases, J lost 1 base, and 10 bases lay in between. For the CDR3, the DNA is TGTGCCAGCTCACCGTCCGCCATGTCCTACAATGAGCAGTTCTTC. Its translation is CASSPSAMSYNEQFF.

This clonotype was found many times. The rearrangement links TRBV10-3 to TRBJ2-2, with D uncertain. The germline V gene has CDR1 ENHRY and CDR2 SYGVKD. The CDR3 has 13 residues. The germline V and J ends were trimmed by 0 bases and 4 bases, with 3 bases remaining between them. The CDR3 is CAISESGTGELFF. CDR3 coding DNA: TGTGCCATCAGTGAGTCTGGCACCGGGGAGCTGTTTTTT.

The chain has TRBV15 and TRBJ2-7; TRBD1 aligns across 7 bases. Germline V lookup: CDR1 LNHNV, CDR2 YYDKDF (reference sequence). CDR3 length: 14 amino acids. The J segment lost 5 bases and the V segment lost 1 base, leaving 5 bases of the junction unmatched. CDR3 loop: CATSRGQGNHEQYF. CDR3 nucleotides: TGTGCCACCAGCAGAGGACAGGGAAACCACGAGCAGTACTTC. Filled out from reference TRBV15 and TRBJ2-7, the complete variable domain reads DAMVIQNPRYQVTQFGKPVTLSCSQTLNHNVMYWYQQKSSQAPKLLFHYYDKDFNNEADTPDNFQSRRPNTSFCFLDIRSPGLGDTAMYLCATSRGQGNHEQYFGPGTRLTVT.

This clonotype was seen repeatedly, ten times or more. The chain couples TRBV12-3 or TRBV12-4 to TRBJ2-1; the match to TRBD1 covers 7 bases. The length of the CDR3 is 15 residues. V trimming: 5 bases; J trimming: 6 bases; junction bases outside the gene matches: 10. The CDR3 bases are TGTGCCAGCAGTACCAGACAGGGCCTTGGCAATGAGCAGTTCTTC. Its translation is CASSTRQGLGNEQFF.

V gene TRBV20-1 combines with J gene TRBJ2-1; TRBD2 aligns across 8 bases. This CDR3 is 16 amino acids long. The V gene's germline CDR1 is DFQATT and CDR2 SNEGSKA (reference sequence). J lost 3 bases, V lost 5 bases, and 12 bases had no gene match. This chain's CDR3 is CSAPEAGGGYYNEQFF. The CDR3, as DNA: TGCAGTGCTCCCGAGGCGGGGGGAGGTTACTACAATGAGCAGTTCTTC.

Many counts were recorded for this clonotype. V and J are TRBV6-1 and TRBJ2-1; 12 bases line up with TRBD2. This CDR3 has 15 amino acids. From germline, CDR1 is MNHNS and CDR2 SASEGT. Trimming removed 6 bases from V and 4 bases from J; junction bases left unmatched: 4. The CDR3 DNA is TGTGCCAGCAGCCGACTAGCGGGGGTATACAATGAGCAGTTCTTC. This sequence encodes CASSRLAGVYNEQFF.